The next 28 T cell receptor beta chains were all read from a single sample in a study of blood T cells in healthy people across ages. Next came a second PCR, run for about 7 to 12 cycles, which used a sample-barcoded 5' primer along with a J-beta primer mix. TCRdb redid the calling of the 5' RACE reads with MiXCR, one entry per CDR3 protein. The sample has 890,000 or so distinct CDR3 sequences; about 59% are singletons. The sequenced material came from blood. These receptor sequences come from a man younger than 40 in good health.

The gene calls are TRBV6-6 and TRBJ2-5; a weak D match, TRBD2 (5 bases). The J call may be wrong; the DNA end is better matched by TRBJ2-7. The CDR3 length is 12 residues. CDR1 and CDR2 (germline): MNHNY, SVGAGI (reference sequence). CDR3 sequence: CASSPGVSEQYF. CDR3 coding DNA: TGTGCCAGCAGTCCCGGGGTGAGCGAGCAGTACTTC.

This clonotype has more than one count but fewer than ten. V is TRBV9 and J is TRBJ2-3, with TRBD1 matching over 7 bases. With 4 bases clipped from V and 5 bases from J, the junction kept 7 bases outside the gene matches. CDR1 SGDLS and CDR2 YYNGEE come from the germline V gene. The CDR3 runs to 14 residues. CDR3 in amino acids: CASSSGTVVDTQYF. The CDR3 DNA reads TGTGCCAGCAGCTCCGGGACAGTCGTAGATACGCAGTATTTT.

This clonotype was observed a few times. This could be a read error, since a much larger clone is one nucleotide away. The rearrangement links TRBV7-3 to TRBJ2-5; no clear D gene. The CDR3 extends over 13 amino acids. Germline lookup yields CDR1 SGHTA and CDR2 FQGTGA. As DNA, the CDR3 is TGTGCCATCAGCCGCTCAATAACGGAGACCCAGTACTTC. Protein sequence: CAISRSITETQYF.

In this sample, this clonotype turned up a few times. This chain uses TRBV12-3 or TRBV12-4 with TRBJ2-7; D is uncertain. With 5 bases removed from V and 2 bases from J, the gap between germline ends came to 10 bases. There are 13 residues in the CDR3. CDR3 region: CASSVHSTYEQYF. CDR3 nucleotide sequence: TGTGCCAGCAGTGTACACAGCACCTACGAGCAGTACTTC.

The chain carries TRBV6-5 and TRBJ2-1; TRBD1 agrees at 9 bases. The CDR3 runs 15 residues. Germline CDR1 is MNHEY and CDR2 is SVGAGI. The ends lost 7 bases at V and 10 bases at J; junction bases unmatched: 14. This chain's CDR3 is CASTTKDRGDLEQFF. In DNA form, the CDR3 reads TGTGCCAGCACCACCAAAGACAGGGGGGATTTAGAGCAGTTCTTC.

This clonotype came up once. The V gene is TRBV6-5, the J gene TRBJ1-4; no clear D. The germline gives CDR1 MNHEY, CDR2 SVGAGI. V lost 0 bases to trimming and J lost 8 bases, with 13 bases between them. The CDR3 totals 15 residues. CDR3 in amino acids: CASSYSKAPLEKLFF. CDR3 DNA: TGTGCCAGCAGTTACTCGAAGGCTCCCCTGGAAAAACTGTTTTTT.

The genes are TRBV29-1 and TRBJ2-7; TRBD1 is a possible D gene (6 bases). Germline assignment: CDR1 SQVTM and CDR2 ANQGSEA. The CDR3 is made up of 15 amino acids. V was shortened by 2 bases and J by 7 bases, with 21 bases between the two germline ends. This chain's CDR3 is CSVELGRDGGNEQYF. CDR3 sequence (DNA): TGCAGCGTTGAACTGGGCAGGGATGGGGGCAATGAGCAGTACTTC.

This chain's CDR3 is CASSRPGTGILRNEQFF. CDR3 in DNA: TGTGCCAGCAGTCGTCCCGGGACAGGGATATTAAGGAATGAGCAGTTCTTC. This chain joins TRBV28 and TRBJ2-1; 9 bases align to TRBD1. This CDR3 is 17 amino acids long. Germline values: CDR1 MDHEN, CDR2 SYDVKM. With V trimmed by 5 bases and J by 7 bases, 15 bases remained unmatched.

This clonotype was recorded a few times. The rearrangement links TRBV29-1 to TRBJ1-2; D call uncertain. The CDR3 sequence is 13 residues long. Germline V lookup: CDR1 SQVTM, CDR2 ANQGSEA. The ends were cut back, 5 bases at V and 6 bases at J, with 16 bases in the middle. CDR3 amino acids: CSVQNSPSHGYTF. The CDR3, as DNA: TGCAGCGTTCAAAACAGCCCATCTCATGGCTACACCTTC.

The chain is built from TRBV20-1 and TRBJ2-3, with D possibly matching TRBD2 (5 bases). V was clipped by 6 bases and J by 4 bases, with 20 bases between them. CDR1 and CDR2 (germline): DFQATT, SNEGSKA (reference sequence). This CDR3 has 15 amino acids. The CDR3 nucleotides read TGCAGTGCCCCTGTGCCTCCTTCGGGGTCAGATACGCAGTATTTT. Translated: CSAPVPPSGSDTQYF.

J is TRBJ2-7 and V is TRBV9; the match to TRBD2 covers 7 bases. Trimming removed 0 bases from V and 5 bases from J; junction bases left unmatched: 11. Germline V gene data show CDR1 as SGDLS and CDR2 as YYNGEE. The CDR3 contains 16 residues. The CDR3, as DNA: TGTGCCAGCAGCGTAGAGACCGGGGGGTGGATTGACGAGCAGTACTTC. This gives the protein CASSVETGGWIDEQYF.

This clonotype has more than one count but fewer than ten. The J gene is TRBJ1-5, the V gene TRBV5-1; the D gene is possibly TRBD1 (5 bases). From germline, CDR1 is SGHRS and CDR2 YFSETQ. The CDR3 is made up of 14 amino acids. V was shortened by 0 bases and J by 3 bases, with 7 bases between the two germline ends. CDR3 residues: CASSLGGDNQPQHF. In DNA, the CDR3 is TGCGCCAGCAGCTTGGGAGGGGACAATCAGCCCCAGCATTTT.

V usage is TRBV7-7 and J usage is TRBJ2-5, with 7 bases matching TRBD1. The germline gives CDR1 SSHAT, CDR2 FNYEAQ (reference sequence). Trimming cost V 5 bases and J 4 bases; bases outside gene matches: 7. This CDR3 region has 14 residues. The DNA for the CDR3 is TGTGCCAGCAGCCCCCGGACAGGAGCAGAGACCCAGTACTTC. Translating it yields CASSPRTGAETQYF.

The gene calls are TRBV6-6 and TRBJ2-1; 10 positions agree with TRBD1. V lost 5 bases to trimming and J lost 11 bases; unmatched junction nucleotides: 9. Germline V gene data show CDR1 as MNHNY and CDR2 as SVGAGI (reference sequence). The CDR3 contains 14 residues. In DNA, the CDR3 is TGTGCCAGCAGTCCTACCCGGGACAGGGGAAAGCAGTTCTTC. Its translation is CASSPTRDRGKQFF.

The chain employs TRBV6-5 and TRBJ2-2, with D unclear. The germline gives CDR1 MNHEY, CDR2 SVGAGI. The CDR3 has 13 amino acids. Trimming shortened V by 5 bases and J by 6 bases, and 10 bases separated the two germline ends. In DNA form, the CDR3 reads TGTGCCAGCAGTACTCAGGCGGCCGGGGAGCTGTTTTTT. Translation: CASSTQAAGELFF.

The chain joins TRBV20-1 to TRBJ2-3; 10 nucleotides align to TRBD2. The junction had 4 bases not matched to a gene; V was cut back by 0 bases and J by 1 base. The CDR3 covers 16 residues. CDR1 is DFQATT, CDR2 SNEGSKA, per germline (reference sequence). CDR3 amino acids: CSAREVAGGRTDTQYF. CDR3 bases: TGCAGTGCTAGAGAGGTAGCGGGGGGCCGCACAGATACGCAGTATTTT.

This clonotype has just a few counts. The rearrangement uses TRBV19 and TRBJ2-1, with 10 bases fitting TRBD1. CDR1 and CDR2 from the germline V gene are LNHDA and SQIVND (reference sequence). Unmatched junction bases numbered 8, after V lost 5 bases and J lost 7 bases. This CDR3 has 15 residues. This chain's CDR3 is CASSWGQGFLNEQFF. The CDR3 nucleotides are TGTGCCAGTAGTTGGGGACAGGGGTTTTTGAATGAGCAGTTCTTC.

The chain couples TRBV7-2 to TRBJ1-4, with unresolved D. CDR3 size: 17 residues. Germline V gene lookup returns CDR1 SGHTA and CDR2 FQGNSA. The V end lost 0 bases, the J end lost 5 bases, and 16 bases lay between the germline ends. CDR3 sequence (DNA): TGTGCCAGCAGCTTAGCGGGCCCAGTCACGTTAAATGAAAAACTGTTTTTT. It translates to CASSLAGPVTLNEKLFF. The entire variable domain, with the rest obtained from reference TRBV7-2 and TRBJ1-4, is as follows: GAGVSQSPSNKVTEKGKDVELRCDPISGHTALYWYRQSLGQGLEFLIYFQGNSAPDKSGLPSDRFSAERTGGSVSTLTIQRTQQEDSAVYLCASSLAGPVTLNEKLFFGSGTQLSVL.

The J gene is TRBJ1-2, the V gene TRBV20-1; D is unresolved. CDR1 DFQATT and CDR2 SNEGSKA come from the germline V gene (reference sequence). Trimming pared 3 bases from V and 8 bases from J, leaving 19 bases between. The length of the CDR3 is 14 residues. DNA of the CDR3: TGCAGTGCTAGGGGCAGTAGACCAACCTCAGGCTACACCTTC. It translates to CSARGSRPTSGYTF.

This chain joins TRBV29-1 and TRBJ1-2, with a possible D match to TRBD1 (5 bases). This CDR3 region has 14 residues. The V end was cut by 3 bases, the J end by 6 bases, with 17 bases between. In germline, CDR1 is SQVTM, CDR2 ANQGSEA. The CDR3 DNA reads TGCAGCGTTGAGTGGGGCAGGGAGGTGGATGGCTACACCTTC. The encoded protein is CSVEWGREVDGYTF.

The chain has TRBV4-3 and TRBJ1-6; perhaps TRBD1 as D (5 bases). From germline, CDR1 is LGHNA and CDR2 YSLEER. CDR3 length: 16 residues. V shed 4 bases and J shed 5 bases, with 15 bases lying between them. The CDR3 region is CASSPAGGTDNSPLHF. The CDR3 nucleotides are TGCGCCAGCAGCCCCGCGGGGGGTACGGATAATTCACCCCTCCACTTT.

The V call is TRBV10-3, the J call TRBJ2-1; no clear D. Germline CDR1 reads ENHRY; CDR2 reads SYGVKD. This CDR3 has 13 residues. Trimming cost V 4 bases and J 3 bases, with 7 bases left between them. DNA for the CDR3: TGTGCCATCAGTGGTGGGATCTACAATGAGCAGTTCTTC. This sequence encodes CAISGGIYNEQFF.

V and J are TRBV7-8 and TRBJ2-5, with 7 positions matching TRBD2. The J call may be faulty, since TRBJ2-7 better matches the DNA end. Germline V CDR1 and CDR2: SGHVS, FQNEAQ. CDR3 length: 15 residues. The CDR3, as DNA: TGTGCCAGCATCCGGGGAGGGGTGGGACCCTACGAGCAGTACTTC. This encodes CASIRGGVGPYEQYF.

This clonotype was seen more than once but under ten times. This CDR3 is CASSVGVGLGREQYF. The DNA of the CDR3 is TGTGCCAGCAGCGTAGGGGTAGGGCTGGGACGCGAGCAGTACTTC. The genes are TRBV9 and TRBJ2-5; either TRBD1 or TRBD2 may fit D (5 bases each). The closer fit of TRBJ2-7 to the DNA end suggests the J call may be wrong. The CDR3 totals 15 residues. CDR1 SGDLS and CDR2 YYNGEE come from the germline V gene.

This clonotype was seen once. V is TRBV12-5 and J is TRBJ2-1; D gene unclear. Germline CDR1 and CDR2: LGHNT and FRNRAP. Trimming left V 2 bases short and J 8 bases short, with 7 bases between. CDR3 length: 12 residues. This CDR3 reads CASGLTLDEQFF. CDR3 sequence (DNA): TGTGCTAGTGGTTTGACGTTGGATGAGCAGTTCTTC.

The CDR3 here is CAIRSTDRGSYEQYF. The CDR3 nucleotides are TGTGCCATCAGATCAACAGACAGGGGCTCCTACGAGCAGTACTTC. V usage is TRBV10-3 and J usage is TRBJ2-7, with TRBD1 identical over 8 bases. The V gene's germline CDR1 is ENHRY and CDR2 SYGVKD. V shed 6 bases, J shed 0 bases, and the junction held 7 bases outside the gene matches. This CDR3 has 15 residues.

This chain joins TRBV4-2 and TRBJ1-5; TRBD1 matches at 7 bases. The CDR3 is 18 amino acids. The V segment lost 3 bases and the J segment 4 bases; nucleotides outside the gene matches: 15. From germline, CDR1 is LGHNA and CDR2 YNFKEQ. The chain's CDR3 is CASSHAVGTDSINQPQHF. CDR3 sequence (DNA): TGTGCCAGCAGCCACGCCGTGGGGACAGACTCCATTAATCAGCCCCAGCATTTT.

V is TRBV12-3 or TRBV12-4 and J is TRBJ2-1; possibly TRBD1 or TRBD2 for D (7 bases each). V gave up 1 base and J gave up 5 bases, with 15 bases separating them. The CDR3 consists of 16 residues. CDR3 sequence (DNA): TGTGCCAGCAGTTTAGTTGCCAGGGGGGGGGACAATGAGCAGTTCTTC. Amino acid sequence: CASSLVARGGDNEQFF.